This T cell receptor beta chain was obtained from a study of vaccination and CD4 T cells after COVID-19 (dated by TCRdb to about 2022). About the full investigation: Every convalescent patient had a positive nasal swab PCR test for SARS-CoV-2, with mild disease in 8 to 10 patients and severe disease in one. In the convalescent cohort there were six males and four females, among whom were two Hispanic individuals, seven Caucasians, two Asians and one multiracial person. Participants received two doses of either the Pfizer-BioNTech BNT162b2 vaccine (n=8) or the Moderna mRNA-1273 vaccine (n=2). Post-COVID blood samples were collected from convalescent patients a median of roughly 100 days after diagnosis, with a range of about 30 to 180 days. Post-vaccine blood samples were obtained a median of around 74 days after the second vaccine dose, with a range of roughly 12 to 250 days. The cultures were stimulated with overlapping spike peptide pools from SARS-CoV-2 and from the common cold coronaviruses HCoV-NL63, HCoV-OC43 and HCoV-229E. In control cultures, a CEFX viral epitope pool was used as positive control, an HIV-1 Nef peptide pool was used as negative control, or no peptide was added. In over 8 COVID-19 convalescent patients and 4 infection-naive healthy vaccine recipients, the spike-specific CD4+ TCR repertoire before mRNA vaccination was compared with the repertoire after mRNA vaccination. Summary of the overall study and its limitations: An increase in the median number of SARS-CoV-2-reactive clonotypes from 20 to 25 after infection to 38 after vaccination was observed, but the change was not found to be significant. Only a relatively small number of convalescent patients were included in the study, and early timepoints following natural infection were not analyzed. In convalescent patients, nearly all vaccine-specific clones (304 of 307) were found to be mono-reactive for SARS-CoV-2 spike rather than cross-reactive with common cold coronaviruses. Among convalescent patients, a median around 86% of the SARS-CoV-2-reactive clones seen after vaccination appeared only after vaccination, which suggests priming specific to the vaccine.

Library prep was done by PCR. TCR sequencing of DNA from cultured CD4+ T cells used the Oncomine TCR Beta short-read assay at the Johns Hopkins FTIC core. Genomic DNA was extracted from the cultured CD4+ T cells with the QIAamp micro DNA kit. The Oncomine TCR Beta libraries from cultured CD4+ T cells were pooled using unique dual indexes and then sequenced on an Illumina iSeq 100. Turning to the authors' computational methods: Non-productive sequences were filtered out, and CDR3s that did not start with C, did not end with F or W, or were shorter than 7 amino acids were discarded. The MANAFEST web application identified antigen-specific clonotypes by comparing peptide-stimulated wells against reference wells and other culture wells. An FDR below 0.05, an odds ratio above 5, and a productive frequency above 0.1% in at least two of three replicate wells were required for clones to be considered positive. Cross-reactive clonotypes were defined as significantly expanded in both SARS-CoV-2 spike wells and at least one common cold coronavirus spike condition. Using R version 3.6.1, CDR3 homology was evaluated through Levenshtein distances (stringdist) along with unrooted phylogenetic trees (ape). Through fastp at Q25 and MiXCR, TCRdb rebuilt clones from the public reads, retaining in-frame beta chains. When rows share a CDR3 protein, they turn into one entry using the most common DNA and genes. TCRdb, not the original authors, processed these V and J calls. This sample comprises around 20,000 distinct CDR3 sequences, 26% of them detected only once. Under 13% of the sample goes to the ten largest clones.

Reading from cysteine to phenylalanine, the CDR3 counts 15 amino acids. Only the CDR3 DNA is retained, 45 bases long and in frame from the first base. V and J are truncated by 1 base and 0 bases respectively, leaving an intervening sequence of 7 bases. From the germline V gene (reference sequence), CDR1 is SEHNR and CDR2 is FQNEAQ. This clonotype was seen just once. No cognate antigen has been identified for it. No base-level quality is on record; no much larger clone is a single base apart. One read alone lends weak support. The treatment or condition label here, explained by the study, means: 10-day PBMC culture with coronavirus spike peptide pools or control peptides (ViraFEST assay). To expand antigen-specific T cells with peptide pools and then pick out the expanded clonotypes through TCR sequencing, the study relied on the ViraFEST assay. Positive SARS-CoV-2 PCR tests in the convalescent patients dated from March to December 2020, before Alpha, Beta and Delta variants emerged in the United States. PBMCs were cultured at around 2 million per well in IMDM supplemented with roughly 5% human AB serum and about 10 IU/ml IL-2, with roughly 9.5 ug/ml peptide pools added. Half of the culture medium was replaced with fresh IL-2-containing medium on days 3 and 7. After about 10 days of culture, CD4+ T cells were isolated by negative selection using the EasySep CD4+ T cell isolation kit. Ficoll-Paque Plus gradient centrifugation was used to isolate PBMCs from whole blood, and the isolated PBMCs were then either used fresh or cryopreserved at -140C. Triplicate wells were generally used for each culture condition.

What was sequenced was cultured CD4+ T cells from blood. The receptor chain draws on TRBV7-9 and TRBJ2-4; the D segment may tentatively be TRBD1 or TRBD2, each giving 5 matched bases. The receptor's source is a human donor with COVID-19. The CDR3 region has the sequence CASSLGDLAKNIQYF. The base sequence is TGTGCCAGCAGCTTAGGGGACCTAGCCAAAAACATTCAGTACTTC.